Described below is a single TCR beta chain sequence and its context. Reverse transcription of all isolated RNA meant that expressed TCRB transcripts were sequenced. The table came from immunoSEQ multiplex PCR; TCRdb's copy has only in-frame clones and leaves some out. The sample shows hundreds of thousands of clones, less than 20% of them seen only once. This entry belongs to a study of beta chain features in type 1 diabetes. Germline lookup yields CDR1 LNHDA and CDR2 SQIVND (reference sequence). After removal of 7 bases from V and 9 bases from J, the junction contained 12 bases not matched to a gene. CDR3 size: 17 residues.

The clonotype comes from a man in his late teens or twenties in good health. The genes are TRBV19 and TRBJ2-1; 16 bases match TRBD2. The sequencing input was naive CD4+ T cells from blood. The CDR3 sequence is CASTPNSGLAGGGEQFF. CDR3 bases: TGTGCCAGTACCCCCAATTCGGGACTAGCGGGAGGGGGTGAGCAGTTCTTC. The full variable domain, completed using reference TRBV19 and TRBJ2-1, is DGGITQSPKYLFRKEGQNVTLSCEQNLNHDAMYWYRQDPGQGLRLIYYSQIVNDFQKGDIAEGYSVSREKKESFPLTVTSAQKNPTAFYLCASTPNSGLAGGGEQFFGPGTRLTVL.